This T cell receptor beta chain was recorded in a study of lymphopenia after photon versus proton radiotherapy. General observations from the study: A bigger post-nadir fall in TCR diversity correlated inversely with survival time in deceased patients.

Measured with immunoSEQ multiplex PCR; TCRdb has only the in-frame clones, and not every one. The sample consists of tens of thousands of clones, approximately 86% of them appearing once. In germline, CDR1 is SGHDN, CDR2 FVKESK. The CDR3 runs 14 residues. Trimming took 3 bases from V and 4 from J, leaving 12 bases between them. As concerns this clone: The target antigen is unknown.

The chain has TRBV14 and TRBJ1-2; D is unclear. The sample here was peripheral blood, taken from a patient treated with proton-based radiotherapy. This clonotype was obtained from a man older than 75 with esophageal cancer. This CDR3 reads CASSQRPLRYGYTF. The CDR3 coding sequence is TGTGCCAGCAGCCAGCGACCGCTTCGCTATGGCTACACCTTC.